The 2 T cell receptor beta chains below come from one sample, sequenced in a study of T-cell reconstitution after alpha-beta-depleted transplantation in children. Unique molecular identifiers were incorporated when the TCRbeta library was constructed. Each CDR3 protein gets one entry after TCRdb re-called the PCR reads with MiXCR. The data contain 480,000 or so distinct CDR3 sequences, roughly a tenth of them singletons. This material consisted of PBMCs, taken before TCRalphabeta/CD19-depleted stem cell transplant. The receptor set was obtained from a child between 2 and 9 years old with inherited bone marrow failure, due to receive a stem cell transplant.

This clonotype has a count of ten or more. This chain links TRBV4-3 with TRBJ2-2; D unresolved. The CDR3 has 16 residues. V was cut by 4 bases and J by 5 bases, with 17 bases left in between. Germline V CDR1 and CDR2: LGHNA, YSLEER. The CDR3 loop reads CASSPSILVETGELFF. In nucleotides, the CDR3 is TGCGCCAGCAGCCCGTCAATCCTGGTAGAAACCGGGGAGCTGTTTTTT.

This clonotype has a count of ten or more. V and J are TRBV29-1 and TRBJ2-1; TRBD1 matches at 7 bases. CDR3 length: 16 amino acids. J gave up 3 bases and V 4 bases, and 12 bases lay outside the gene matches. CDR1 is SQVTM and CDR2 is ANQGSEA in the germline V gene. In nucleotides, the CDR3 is TGCAGCGTTGCAGGGGGTCTGAGGGCTCTCTACAATGAGCAGTTCTTC. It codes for CSVAGGLRALYNEQFF.